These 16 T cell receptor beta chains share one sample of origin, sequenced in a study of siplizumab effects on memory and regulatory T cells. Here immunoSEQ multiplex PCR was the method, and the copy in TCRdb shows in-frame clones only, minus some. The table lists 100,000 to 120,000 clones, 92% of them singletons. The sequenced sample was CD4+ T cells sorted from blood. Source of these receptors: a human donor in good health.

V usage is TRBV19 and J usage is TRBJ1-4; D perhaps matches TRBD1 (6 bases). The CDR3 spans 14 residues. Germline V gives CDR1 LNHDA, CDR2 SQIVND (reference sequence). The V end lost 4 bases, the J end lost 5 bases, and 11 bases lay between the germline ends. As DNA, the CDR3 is TGTGCCAGTAGTAATGGGGGCGGGAATGAAAAACTGTTTTTT. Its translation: CASSNGGGNEKLFF.

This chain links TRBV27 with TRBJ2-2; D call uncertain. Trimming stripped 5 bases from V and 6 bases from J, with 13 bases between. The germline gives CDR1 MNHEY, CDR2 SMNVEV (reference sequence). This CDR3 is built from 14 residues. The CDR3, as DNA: TGTGCCAGCAGTCGAGGCTTAGGGCCCGGGGAGCTGTTTTTT. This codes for CASSRGLGPGELFF.

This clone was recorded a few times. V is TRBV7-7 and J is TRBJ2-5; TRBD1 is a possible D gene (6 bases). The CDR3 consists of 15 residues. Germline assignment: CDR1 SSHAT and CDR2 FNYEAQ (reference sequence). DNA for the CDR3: TGTGCTGTTTGGGGGCAGGGGATAACTAAAGAGACCCAGTACTTC. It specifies CAVWGQGITKETQYF.

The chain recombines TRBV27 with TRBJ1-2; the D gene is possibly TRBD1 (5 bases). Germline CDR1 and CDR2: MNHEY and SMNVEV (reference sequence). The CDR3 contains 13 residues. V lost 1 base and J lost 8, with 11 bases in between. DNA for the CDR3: TGTGCCAGCAGTTTATGGGGACCGCCGGGCTACACCTTC. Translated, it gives CASSLWGPPGYTF.

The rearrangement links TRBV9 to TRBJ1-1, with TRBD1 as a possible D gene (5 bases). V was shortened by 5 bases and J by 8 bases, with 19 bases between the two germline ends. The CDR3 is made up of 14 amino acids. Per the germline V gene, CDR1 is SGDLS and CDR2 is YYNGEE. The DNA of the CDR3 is TGTGCCAGCAGGCATCTAGAGGGGACGGACGAAGCTTTCTTT. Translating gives CASRHLEGTDEAFF.

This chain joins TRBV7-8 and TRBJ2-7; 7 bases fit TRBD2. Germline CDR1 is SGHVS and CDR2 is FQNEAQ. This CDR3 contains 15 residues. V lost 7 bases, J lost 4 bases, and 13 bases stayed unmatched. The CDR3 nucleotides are TGTGCCAGCAAACGTCAGATGGGGGGGAATTACGAGCAGTACTTC. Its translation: CASKRQMGGNYEQYF.

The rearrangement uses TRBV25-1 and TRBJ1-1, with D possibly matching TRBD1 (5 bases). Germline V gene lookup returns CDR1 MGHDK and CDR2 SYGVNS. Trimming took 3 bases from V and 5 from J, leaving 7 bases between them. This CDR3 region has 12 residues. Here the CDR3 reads CASSDRGTEAFF. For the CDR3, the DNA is TGTGCCAGCAGTGACCGGGGGACTGAAGCTTTCTTT.

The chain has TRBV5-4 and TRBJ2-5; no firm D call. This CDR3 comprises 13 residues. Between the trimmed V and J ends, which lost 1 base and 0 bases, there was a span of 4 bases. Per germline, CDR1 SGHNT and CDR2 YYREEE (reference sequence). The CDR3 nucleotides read TGTGCCAGCAGCTTGCTCGACCAAGAGACCCAGTACTTC. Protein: CASSLLDQETQYF.

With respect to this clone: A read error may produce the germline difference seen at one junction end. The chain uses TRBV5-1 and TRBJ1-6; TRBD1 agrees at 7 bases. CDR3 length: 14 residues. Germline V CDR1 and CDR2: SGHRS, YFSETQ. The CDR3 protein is CASSSGQINSPLHF. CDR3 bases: TGTGCCAGCAGTTCGGGACAGATTAATTCACCCCTCCACTTT.

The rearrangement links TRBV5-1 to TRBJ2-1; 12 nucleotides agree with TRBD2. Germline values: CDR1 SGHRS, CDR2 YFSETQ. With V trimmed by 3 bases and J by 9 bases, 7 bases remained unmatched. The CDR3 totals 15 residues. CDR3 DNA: TGCGCCAGCAGCTCTACTAGCGGGAGGATTACTGAGCAGTTCTTC. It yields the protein CASSSTSGRITEQFF.

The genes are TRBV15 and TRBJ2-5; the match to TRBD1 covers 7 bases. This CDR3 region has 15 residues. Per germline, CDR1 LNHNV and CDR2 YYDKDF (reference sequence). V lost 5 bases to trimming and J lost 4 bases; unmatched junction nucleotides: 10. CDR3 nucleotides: TGTGCCACCAGCGACGTCCGACAGGGCCCAGAGACCCAGTACTTC. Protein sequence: CATSDVRQGPETQYF.

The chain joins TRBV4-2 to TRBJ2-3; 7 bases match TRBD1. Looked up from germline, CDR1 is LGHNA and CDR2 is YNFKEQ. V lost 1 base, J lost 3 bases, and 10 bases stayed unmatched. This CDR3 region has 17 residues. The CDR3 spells CASSQVRRQGTTDTQYF. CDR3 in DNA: TGTGCCAGCAGCCAAGTCCGGAGACAGGGTACGACAGATACGCAGTATTTT.

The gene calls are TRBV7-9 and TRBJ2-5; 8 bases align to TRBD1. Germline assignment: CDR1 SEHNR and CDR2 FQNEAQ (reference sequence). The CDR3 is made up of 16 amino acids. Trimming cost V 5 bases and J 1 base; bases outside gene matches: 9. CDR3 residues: CASSPRQDRVQETQYF. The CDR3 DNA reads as TGTGCCAGCAGCCCCCGGCAGGACAGGGTCCAAGAGACCCAGTACTTC.

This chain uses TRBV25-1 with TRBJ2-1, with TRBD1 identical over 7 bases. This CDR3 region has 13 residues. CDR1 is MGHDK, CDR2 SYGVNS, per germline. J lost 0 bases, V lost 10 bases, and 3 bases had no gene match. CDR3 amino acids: CATTGDSYNEQFF. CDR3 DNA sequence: TGTGCCACTACAGGGGACTCCTACAATGAGCAGTTCTTC.

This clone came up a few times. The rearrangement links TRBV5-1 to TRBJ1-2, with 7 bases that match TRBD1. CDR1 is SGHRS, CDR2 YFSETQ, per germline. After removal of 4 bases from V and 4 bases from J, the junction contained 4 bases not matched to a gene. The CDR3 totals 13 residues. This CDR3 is CASSRGQSYGYTF. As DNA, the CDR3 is TGCGCCAGCAGCCGGGGACAGAGCTATGGCTACACCTTC.

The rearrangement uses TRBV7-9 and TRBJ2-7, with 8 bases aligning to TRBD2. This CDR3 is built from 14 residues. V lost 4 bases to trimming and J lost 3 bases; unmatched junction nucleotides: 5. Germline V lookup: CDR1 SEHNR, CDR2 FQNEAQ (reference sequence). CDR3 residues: CASSYRGGSYEQYF. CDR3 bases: TGTGCCAGCAGCTATCGGGGGGGCAGCTACGAGCAGTACTTC.